These T cell receptor beta chains were read from a single sample in a study of OX40 agonist ivuxolimab in advanced cancers. Profiled with immunoSEQ multiplex PCR; TCRdb holds only in-frame clones, not every one. The sample has about 90,000 clones; roughly 89% are singletons. Sequencing used CD4+ or CD8+ T cells sorted from blood, obtained in a trial of the OX40 agonist ivuxolimab. The receptors were sampled from an adult with an advanced solid tumor such as melanoma, head and neck, liver or kidney cancer. CDR3s include the opening cysteine and the closing phenylalanine or tryptophan. A D gene is named only where the DNA matches it firmly. Only part of the rows carry a size: once, few, many, or a class if the clone is expanded.

TRBD1	TRBV5-6	.	TRBJ2-5	CASSSDRVAQETQYF	TGTGCCAGCAGCTCCGACAGGGTCGCTCAAGAGACCCAGTACTTC
TRBD1	TRBV10-3	.	TRBJ1-5	CATRDRGIGLNQPQHF	TGTGCCACGAGGGACAGGGGGATTGGGCTCAATCAGCCCCAGCATTTT
.	TRBV2	once	TRBJ2-3	CASSVRRGPDTQYF	TGTGCCAGCAGTGTGCGTCGTGGCCCAGATACGCAGTATTTT
TRBD2	TRBV2	.	TRBJ2-1	CASNTGTSSYNEQFF	TGTGCCAGCAATACCGGGACTAGCTCCTACAATGAGCAGTTCTTC
.	TRBV7-9	.	TRBJ2-4	CAASGPGNIQYF	TGTGCGGCTTCGGGGCCCGGAAACATTCAGTACTTC
.	TRBV19	few	TRBJ2-2	CASRGELNTGELFF	TGTGCCAGTCGCGGGGAGTTAAACACCGGGGAGCTGTTTTTT
TRBD2	TRBV5-6	.	TRBJ2-6	CASSSGTSGSTGANVLTF	TGTGCCAGCAGCTCCGGGACTAGCGGGAGTACTGGGGCCAACGTCCTGACTTTC
TRBD1	TRBV2	.	TRBJ2-1	CASAWSGGYEQFF	TGTGCCAGCGCGTGGTCAGGGGGCTATGAGCAGTTCTTC
TRBD2	TRBV5-1	once	TRBJ2-7	CASSISGRGSEQYF	TGCGCCAGCAGCATAAGCGGGAGAGGGAGCGAGCAGTACTTC
.	TRBV4-1	once	TRBJ2-7	CASSPSPRLVSSYEQYF	TGCGCCAGCAGCCCCTCCCCGAGACTCGTCAGCTCCTACGAGCAGTACTTC
TRBD2	TRBV5-1	.	TRBJ2-7	CASSLGPGGLYEQYF	TGCGCCAGCAGCTTGGGGCCGGGAGGTCTATACGAGCAGTACTTC
.	TRBV5-4	.	TRBJ2-2	CASSVGAGLGRRELFF	TGTGCCAGCAGCGTTGGCGCGGGTCTAGGGAGACGGGAGCTGTTTTTT
.	TRBV5-5	once	TRBJ2-1	CASSSLLQGSTYNEQFF	TGTGCCAGCAGCTCACTACTACAGGGTAGTACCTACAATGAGCAGTTCTTC
.	TRBV10-3	.	TRBJ2-5	CAISDFGAQYF	TGTGCCATCAGTGACTTCGGGGCCCAGTACTTC
TRBD2	TRBV7-2	.	TRBJ2-3	CASHGMPGGNRGTDTQYF	TGTGCCAGCCACGGAATGCCGGGAGGGAATCGAGGCACAGATACGCAGTATTTT